These T cell receptor beta chains were read from a single sample in a study of T cells in Graves' hyperthyroidism and ophthalmopathy. TCRdb called the multiplex PCR reads again in MiXCR, with one record for every CDR3 protein. This table has 700,000 to 850,000 distinct CDR3 sequences, just over 35% appearing once. The sequenced sample consisted of blood. These receptors originate from a woman in her thirties or forties with Graves' hyperthyroidism. The CDR3 runs from the conserved cysteine through the conserved F or W. A D gene is named only where the DNA matches it firmly. The size of a clone is reported for some rows only, either as once, few or many, or as a class for expanded clones.

d_call j_call clone_size v_call cdr3_aa cdr3_nt
- TRBJ2-5 - TRBV7-8 CASSQTPSETQYF TGTGCCAGCAGCCAGACCCCGTCGGAAACCCAGTACTTC
- TRBJ1-1 few TRBV6-1 CASSEVSGTEAFF TGTGCCAGCAGTGAGGTGTCAGGCACTGAAGCTTTCTTT
- TRBJ2-2 few TRBV7-3 CASSPQSRLTNTGELFF TGTGCCAGCAGCCCCCAAAGCAGGCTAACGAACACCGGGGAGCTGTTTTTT
- TRBJ1-1 few TRBV2 CASSDGVWGEAFF TGTGCCAGCAGCGATGGTGTGTGGGGTGAAGCTTTCTTT
- TRBJ1-5 - TRBV7-6 CASSPLADTQDLYSNQPQHF TGTGCCAGCAGCCCCTTAGCGGACACCCAGGATCTATATAGCAATCAGCCCCAGCATTTT
TRBD1 TRBJ2-2 - TRBV6-1 CASSEGQGGDTGELFF TGTGCCAGCAGCGAAGGACAGGGGGGCGACACCGGGGAGCTGTTTTTT
- TRBJ1-1 many TRBV24-1 CATSDSGAGYRTEAFF TGTGCCACCAGTGATTCGGGCGCAGGGTATAGAACTGAAGCTTTCTTT
- TRBJ1-4 once TRBV10-3 CAISDSPGGTNEKLFF TGTGCCATCAGTGATAGTCCTGGGGGAACTAATGAAAAACTGTTTTTT
- TRBJ1-2 few TRBV9 CASSGSTVNDGYTF TGTGCCAGCAGCGGATCGACAGTTAATGATGGCTACACCTTC
- TRBJ1-5 many TRBV10-3 CAISESNRINQPQHF TGTGCCATCAGTGAGTCGAACAGAATAAATCAGCCCCAGCATTTT
- TRBJ1-1 - TRBV18 CASSPLVEGGNTEAFF TGTGCCAGCTCACCACTTGTTGAGGGTGGGAACACTGAAGCTTTCTTT
- TRBJ1-3 many TRBV7-3 CASSLSYGNTIYF TGTGCCAGCAGCCTTTCCTACGGAAACACCATATATTTT
- TRBJ1-1 few TRBV20-1 CSAAIGGAGTEAFF TGCAGTGCTGCGATTGGGGGCGCGGGGACTGAAGCTTTCTTT
- TRBJ2-7 few TRBV5-6 CASSLRARSYEQYF TGTGCCAGCAGCTTGCGGGCCCGCTCCTACGAGCAGTACTTC
- TRBJ2-7 - TRBV20-1 CSARPPTTAAYEQYF TGCAGTGCTAGACCTCCAACGACGGCGGCCTACGAGCAGTACTTC
- TRBJ1-4 - TRBV20-1 CSAVETVGKLFF TGCAGTGCTGTAGAGACAGTCGGAAAACTGTTTTTT
TRBD2 TRBJ2-7 many TRBV12-3/TRBV12-4 CASSIQRGWAYEQYF TGTGCCAGCAGTATCCAGCGGGGTTGGGCCTACGAGCAGTACTTC
TRBD1 TRBJ1-3 many TRBV7-2 CASSLRDRGGNTIYF TGTGCCAGCAGCTTAAGGGACAGGGGAGGAAACACCATATATTTT
- TRBJ2-7 many TRBV27 CASSLYGGQGDEQYF TGTGCCAGCAGTTTATACGGGGGCCAGGGCGACGAGCAGTACTTC
- TRBJ1-3 - TRBV6-2/TRBV6-3 CASTLLGGFGNTIYF TGTGCCAGCACCCTCCTCGGCGGGTTCGGAAACACCATATATTTT
- TRBJ2-3 - TRBV20-1 CSARAGDTQYF TGCAGTGCTAGAGCCGGGGATACGCAGTATTTT
- TRBJ2-3 - TRBV6-1 CASSPVLSGTDTQYF TGTGCCAGCAGTCCCGTACTGAGCGGCACAGATACGCAGTATTTT